Included here is one T cell receptor (beta chain) sequence, with context. Its antigen is undetermined. Assay used: immunoSEQ multiplex PCR; TCRdb lists only in-frame clones, some missing. The top ten hold approximately 2% of the sample, which has around 33,000 clones, 80% to 95% seen once. The sample is drawn from a study of T cells in localized non-small cell lung cancer. Study results and caveats: T cell clonality was highest in uninvolved adjacent lung, above tumor. Owing to sequencing of a solitary tumor region, heterogeneity cannot be discounted. There was an association of higher blood T cell density with longer overall survival. Turning up in adjacent lung were a median 57 of the top 100 tumor clones.

The sequencing here drew on peripheral blood, taken before any cancer treatment. The sequence derives from a female donor aged 60 or older with stage I lung adenocarcinoma.

The CDR3 DNA reads as TGCGCCAGCAGCTTGGAACAGGGAAGTGGCTACACCTTC. It translates to CASSLEQGSGYTF. V is TRBV5-1 and J is TRBJ1-2, with D possibly being TRBD1 (6 bases). The V end lost 0 bases, the J end lost 7 bases, and 10 bases lay between the germline ends. The CDR3 runs to 13 residues. Germline V CDR1 and CDR2: SGHRS, YFSETQ. The variable domain in full, with the rest retrieved from reference TRBV5-1 and TRBJ1-2, is KAGVTQTPRYLIKTRGQQVTLSCSPISGHRSVSWYQQTPGQGLQFLFEYFSETQRNKGNFPGRFSGRQFSNSRSEMNVSTLELGDSALYLCASSLEQGSGYTFGSGTRLTVV.